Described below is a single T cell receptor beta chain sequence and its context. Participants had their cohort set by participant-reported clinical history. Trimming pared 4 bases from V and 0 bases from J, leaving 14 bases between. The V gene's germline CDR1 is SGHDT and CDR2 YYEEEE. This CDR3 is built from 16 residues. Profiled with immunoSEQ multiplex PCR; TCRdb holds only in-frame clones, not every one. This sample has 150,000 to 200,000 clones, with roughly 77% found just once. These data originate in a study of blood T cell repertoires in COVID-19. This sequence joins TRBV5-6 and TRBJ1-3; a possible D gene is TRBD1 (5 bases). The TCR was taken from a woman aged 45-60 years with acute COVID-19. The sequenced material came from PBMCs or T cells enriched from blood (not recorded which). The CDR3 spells CASSSVGALSGNTIYF. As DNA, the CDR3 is TGTGCCAGCAGCAGTGTTGGGGCTCTCTCTGGAAACACCATATATTTT.